This section outlines one T cell receptor (beta chain) sequence together with its context. The sample is drawn from a study of blood T cell repertoires in COVID-19. Study as a whole: Specimens from acute and convalescent COVID-19 originated in the United States, Italy and Spain. Sources were T cells, B-cell-depleted T cells, or PBMCs; the material itself was cDNA or gDNA.

In the source study's methods: Researchers report that nucleated cell counts were estimated from reference gene primer amplification. Measured with immunoSEQ multiplex PCR; TCRdb has only the in-frame clones, and not every one. From that table come the V and J calls and clone size; the DNA was used to work out D and trimming. The sample comprises 45,000 to 65,000 clones, 81% of which are singletons, and over 20% rests with the top ten. Trimming shortened V by 3 bases and J by 4 bases, and 12 bases separated the two germline ends. Germline CDR1 is LNHNV and CDR2 is YYDKDF (reference sequence). The CDR3 consists of 14 residues.

The chain combines TRBV15 with TRBJ1-2; no clear D. Sequenced sample: peripheral blood. This TCR came from a woman at least 80 years old with COVID-19, enrolled during active disease. CDR3 in amino acids: CATSRAGYGYGYTF. CDR3 nucleotide sequence: TGTGCCACCAGCAGGGCCGGGTACGGCTATGGCTACACCTTC.